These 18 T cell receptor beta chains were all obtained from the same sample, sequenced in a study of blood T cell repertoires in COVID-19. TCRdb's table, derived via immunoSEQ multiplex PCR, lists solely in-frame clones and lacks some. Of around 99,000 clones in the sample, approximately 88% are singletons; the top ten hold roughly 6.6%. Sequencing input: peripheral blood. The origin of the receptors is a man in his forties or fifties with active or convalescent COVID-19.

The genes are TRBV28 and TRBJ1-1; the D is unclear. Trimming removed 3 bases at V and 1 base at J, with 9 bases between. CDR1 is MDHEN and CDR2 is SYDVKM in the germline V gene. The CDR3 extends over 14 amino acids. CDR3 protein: CASSFPPENTEAFF. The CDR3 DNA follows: TGTGCCAGCAGTTTCCCCCCAGAGAACACTGAAGCTTTCTTT.

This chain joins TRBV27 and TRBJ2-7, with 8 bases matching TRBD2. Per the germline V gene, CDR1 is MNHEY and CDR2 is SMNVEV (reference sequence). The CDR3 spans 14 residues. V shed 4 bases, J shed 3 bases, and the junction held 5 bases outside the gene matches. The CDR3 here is CASSSGLDGYEQYF. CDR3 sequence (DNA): TGTGCCAGCAGTTCGGGACTAGACGGCTACGAGCAGTACTTC.

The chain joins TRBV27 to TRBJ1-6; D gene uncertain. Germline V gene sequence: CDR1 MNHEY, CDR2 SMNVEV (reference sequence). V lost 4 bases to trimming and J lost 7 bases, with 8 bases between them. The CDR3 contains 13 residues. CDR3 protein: CASSYNRNSPLHF. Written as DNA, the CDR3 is TGTGCCAGCAGTTATAACAGAAATTCACCCCTCCACTTT.

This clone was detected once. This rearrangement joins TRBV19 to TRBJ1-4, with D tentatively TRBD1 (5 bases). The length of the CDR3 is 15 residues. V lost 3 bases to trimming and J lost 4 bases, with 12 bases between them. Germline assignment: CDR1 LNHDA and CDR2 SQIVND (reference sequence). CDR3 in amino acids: CASSILGRDNEKLFF. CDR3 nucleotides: TGTGCCAGTAGTATTCTGGGCAGGGATAATGAAAAACTGTTTTTT.

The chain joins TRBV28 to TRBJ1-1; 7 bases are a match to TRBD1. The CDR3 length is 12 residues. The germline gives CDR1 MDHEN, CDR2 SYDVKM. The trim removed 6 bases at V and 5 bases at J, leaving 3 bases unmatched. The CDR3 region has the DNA TGTGCCAGCAGCTTGACAGGGACTGAAGCTTTCTTT. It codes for CASSLTGTEAFF. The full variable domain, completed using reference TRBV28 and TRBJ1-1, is DVKVTQSSRYLVKRTGEKVFLECVQDMDHENMFWYRQDPGLGLRLIYFSYDVKMKEKGDIPEGYSVSREKKERFSLILESASTNQTSMYLCASSLTGTEAFFGQGTRLTVV.

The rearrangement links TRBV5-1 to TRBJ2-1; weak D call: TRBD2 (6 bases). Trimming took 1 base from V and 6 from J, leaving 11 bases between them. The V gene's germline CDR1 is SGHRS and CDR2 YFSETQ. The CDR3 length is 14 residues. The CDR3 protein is CASSLMWEANEQFF. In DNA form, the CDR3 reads TGCGCCAGCAGCTTGATGTGGGAGGCCAATGAGCAGTTCTTC.

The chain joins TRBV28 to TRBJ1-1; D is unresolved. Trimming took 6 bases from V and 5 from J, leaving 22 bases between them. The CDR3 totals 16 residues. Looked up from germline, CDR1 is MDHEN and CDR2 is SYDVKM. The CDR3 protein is CASSARGRVRKTEAFF. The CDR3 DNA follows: TGTGCCAGCAGCGCACGGGGTAGAGTTAGGAAAACTGAAGCTTTCTTT.

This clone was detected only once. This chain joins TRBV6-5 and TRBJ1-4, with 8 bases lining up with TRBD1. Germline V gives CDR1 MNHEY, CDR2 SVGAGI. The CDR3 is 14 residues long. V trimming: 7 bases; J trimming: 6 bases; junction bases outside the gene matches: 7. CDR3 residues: CASTQDRGDEKLFF. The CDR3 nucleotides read TGTGCCAGCACCCAAGACAGGGGTGATGAAAAACTGTTTTTT.

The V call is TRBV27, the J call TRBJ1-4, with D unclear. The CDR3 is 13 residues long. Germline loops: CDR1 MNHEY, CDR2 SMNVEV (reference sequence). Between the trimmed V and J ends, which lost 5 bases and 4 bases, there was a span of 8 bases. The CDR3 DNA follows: TGTGCCAGCAGTGTGAGGGTTAATGAAAAACTGTTTTTT. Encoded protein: CASSVRVNEKLFF.

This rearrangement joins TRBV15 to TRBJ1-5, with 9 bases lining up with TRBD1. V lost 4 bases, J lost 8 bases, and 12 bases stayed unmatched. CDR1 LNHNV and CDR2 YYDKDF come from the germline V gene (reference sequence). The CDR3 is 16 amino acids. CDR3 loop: CATSTEQGARGEPQHF. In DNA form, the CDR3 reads TGTGCCACCAGCACCGAACAGGGGGCCCGGGGGGAGCCCCAGCATTTT. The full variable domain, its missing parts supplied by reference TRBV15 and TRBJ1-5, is DAMVIQNPRYQVTQFGKPVTLSCSQTLNHNVMYWYQQKSSQAPKLLFHYYDKDFNNEADTPDNFQSRRPNTSFCFLDIRSPGLGDTAMYLCATSTEQGARGEPQHFGDGTRLSIL.

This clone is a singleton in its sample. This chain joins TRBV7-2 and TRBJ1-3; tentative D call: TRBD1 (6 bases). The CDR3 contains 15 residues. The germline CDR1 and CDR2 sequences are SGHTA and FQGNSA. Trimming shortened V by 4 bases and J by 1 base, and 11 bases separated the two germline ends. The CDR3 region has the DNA TGTGCCAGCAGCTCGATCAGGGGATCTGGAAACACCATATATTTT. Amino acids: CASSSIRGSGNTIYF. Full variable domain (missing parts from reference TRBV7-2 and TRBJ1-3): GAGVSQSPSNKVTEKGKDVELRCDPISGHTALYWYRQSLGQGLEFLIYFQGNSAPDKSGLPSDRFSAERTGGSVSTLTIQRTQQEDSAVYLCASSSIRGSGNTIYFGEGSWLTVV.

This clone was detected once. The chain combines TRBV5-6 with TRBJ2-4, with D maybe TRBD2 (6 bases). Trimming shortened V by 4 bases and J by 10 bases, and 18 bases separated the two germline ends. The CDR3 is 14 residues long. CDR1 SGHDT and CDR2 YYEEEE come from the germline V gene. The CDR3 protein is CASSPGGGSGIQYF. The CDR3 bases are TGTGCCAGCAGCCCCGGCGGAGGGTCAGGGATTCAGTACTTC.

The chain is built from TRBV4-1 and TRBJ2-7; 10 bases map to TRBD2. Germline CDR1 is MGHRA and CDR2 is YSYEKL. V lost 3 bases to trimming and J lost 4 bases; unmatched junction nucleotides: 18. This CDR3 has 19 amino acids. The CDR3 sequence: CASSHDGATSGALPYEQYF. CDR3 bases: TGCGCCAGCAGCCACGACGGGGCTACTAGCGGGGCCCTACCTTACGAGCAGTACTTC.

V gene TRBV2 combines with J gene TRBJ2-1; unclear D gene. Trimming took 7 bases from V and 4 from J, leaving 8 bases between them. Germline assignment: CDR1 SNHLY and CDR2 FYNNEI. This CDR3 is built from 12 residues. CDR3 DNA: TGTGCCAGCACCCACACGTACAATGAGCAGTTCTTC. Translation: CASTHTYNEQFF.

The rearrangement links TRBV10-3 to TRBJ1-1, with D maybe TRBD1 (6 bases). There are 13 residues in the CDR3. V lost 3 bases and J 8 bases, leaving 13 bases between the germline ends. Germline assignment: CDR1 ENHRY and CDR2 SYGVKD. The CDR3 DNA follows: TGTGCCATCAGTGAATCGACAGGATCCGAAGCTTTCTTT. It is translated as CAISESTGSEAFF.

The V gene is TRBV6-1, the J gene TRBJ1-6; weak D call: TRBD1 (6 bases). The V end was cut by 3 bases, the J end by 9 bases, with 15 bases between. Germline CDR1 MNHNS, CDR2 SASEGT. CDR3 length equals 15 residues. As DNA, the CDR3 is TGTGCCAGCAGTGAGAGAGCGGGGGGCGCTTCACCCCTCCACTTT. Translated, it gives CASSERAGGASPLHF.

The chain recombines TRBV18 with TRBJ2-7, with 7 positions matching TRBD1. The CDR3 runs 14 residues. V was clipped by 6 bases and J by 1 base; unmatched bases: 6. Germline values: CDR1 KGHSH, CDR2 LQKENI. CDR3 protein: CASSFTGASYEQYF. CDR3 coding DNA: TGTGCCAGCTCCTTCACAGGGGCGTCCTACGAGCAGTACTTC.

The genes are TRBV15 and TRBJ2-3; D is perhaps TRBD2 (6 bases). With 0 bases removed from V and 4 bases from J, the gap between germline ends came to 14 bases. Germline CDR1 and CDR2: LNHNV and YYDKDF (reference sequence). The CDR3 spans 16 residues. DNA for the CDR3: TGTGCCACCAGCAGAGATAATACGGGAGTGGCAGATACGCAGTATTTT. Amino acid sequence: CATSRDNTGVADTQYF.